The 10 T cell receptor beta chains below were found in one sample sequenced in a study of regulatory T cells. The PCR used 52 TRBV and 13 TRBJ primers. Generated by immunoSEQ multiplex PCR, the TCRdb table keeps only in-frame clones and is missing some. The sample carries about 5,900 clones, 84% recorded once. The specimen was CD8+ T cells sorted from blood. These receptor sequences come from a child aged 5 to 17 with CD3G deficiency.

In its sample, this clone was seen a few times. The CDR3 bases are TGTGCCAGTAGTAGTGGGACGGCGAACACTGAAGCTTTCTTT. Encoded protein: CASSSGTANTEAFF. The chain couples TRBV19 to TRBJ1-1, with D perhaps matching TRBD1 (5 bases). The V end lost 4 bases, the J end lost 1 base, and 10 bases lay between the germline ends. The CDR3 contains 14 residues. Germline CDR1 LNHDA, CDR2 SQIVND (reference sequence).

This sequence joins TRBV6-1 and TRBJ2-7; 10 bases map to TRBD2. Germline V lookup: CDR1 MNHNS, CDR2 SASEGT. V gave up 6 bases and J gave up 3 bases; unmatched junction bases: 5. This CDR3 comprises 14 residues. This chain's CDR3 is CASSLAGANYEQYF. The DNA of the CDR3 is TGTGCCAGCAGCCTAGCGGGAGCAAACTACGAGCAGTACTTC.

The chain joins TRBV4-1 to TRBJ2-2; 9 bases align to TRBD2. From germline, CDR1 is MGHRA and CDR2 YSYEKL. Losses at the gene ends were 1 base for V and 6 bases for J; bases not matched to a gene: 6. This CDR3 is 16 amino acids long. CDR3 DNA: TGCGCCAGCAGCCAAGGTCCAGCGGGAGGCTCCGGGGAGCTGTTTTTT. Translated, it gives CASSQGPAGGSGELFF.

The chain links TRBV28 to TRBJ2-7, with a weak D call TRBD2 (6 bases). Germline values: CDR1 MDHEN, CDR2 SYDVKM. The V gene lost 6 bases and the J gene lost 4 bases, with 22 bases spanning the gap. This CDR3 has 16 residues. CDR3 region: CASSGNRRAGRYEQYF. The CDR3 bases are TGTGCCAGCAGCGGGAACCGCCGGGCAGGGAGGTACGAGCAGTACTTC.

V usage is TRBV7-9 and J usage is TRBJ2-4; D could derive from TRBD1 or TRBD2 (6 bases each). CDR3 length: 13 residues. With 1 base removed from V and 8 bases from J, the gap between germline ends came to 9 bases. CDR1 is SEHNR and CDR2 is FQNEAQ in the germline V gene (reference sequence). The CDR3 DNA reads TGTGCCAGCAGCTTAGGGAGGGGGGACATTCAGTACTTC. Translation: CASSLGRGDIQYF.

J is TRBJ2-1 and V is TRBV28, with 8 bases aligning to TRBD2. CDR1 MDHEN and CDR2 SYDVKM come from the germline V gene. This CDR3 region has 17 residues. With V trimmed by 2 bases and J by 6 bases, 12 bases remained unmatched. The CDR3 sequence is CASSLRRGAGVINEQFF. CDR3 nucleotides: TGTGCCAGCAGTTTACGGCGGGGAGCGGGAGTTATCAATGAGCAGTTCTTC.

This chain uses TRBV28 with TRBJ1-5, with TRBD1 identical over 10 bases. V dropped 4 bases and J dropped 5; count of bases not matched to a gene: 8. Germline V gives CDR1 MDHEN, CDR2 SYDVKM. This CDR3 has 16 residues. The CDR3 DNA follows: TGTGCCAGCAGTTCCCCCGGGACAGGGGCGCATCAGCCCCAGCATTTT. Its protein is CASSSPGTGAHQPQHF. Full variable domain (missing parts from reference TRBV28 and TRBJ1-5): DVKVTQSSRYLVKRTGEKVFLECVQDMDHENMFWYRQDPGLGLRLIYFSYDVKMKEKGDIPEGYSVSREKKERFSLILESASTNQTSMYLCASSSPGTGAHQPQHFGDGTRLSIL.

This clone was observed a single time. This chain joins TRBV10-3 and TRBJ1-1; maybe TRBD1 (6 bases). V was cut by 3 bases and J by 5 bases, with 7 bases left in between. Looked up from germline, CDR1 is ENHRY and CDR2 is SYGVKD. The CDR3 runs to 12 residues. The CDR3 reads CAISDRGTEAFF. The CDR3 bases are TGTGCCATCAGTGATAGGGGGACTGAAGCTTTCTTT.

The V gene is TRBV6-1, the J gene TRBJ2-7, with D perhaps TRBD2 (6 bases). V lost 4 bases and J 5 bases, leaving 15 bases between the germline ends. Per germline, CDR1 MNHNS and CDR2 SASEGT. The CDR3 has 14 residues. The CDR3 DNA is TGTGCCAGCAGTGCCATTGGCGGGATCGACGAGCAGTACTTC. It codes for CASSAIGGIDEQYF.

The chain couples TRBV5-1 to TRBJ2-7; D not resolved. The CDR3 totals 12 residues. Trimming shortened V by 5 bases and J by 6 bases, and 12 bases separated the two germline ends. CDR1 is SGHRS, CDR2 YFSETQ, per germline. The CDR3 sequence is CASRASLGEQYF. For the CDR3, the DNA is TGCGCCAGCAGGGCGAGTTTGGGCGAGCAGTACTTC.